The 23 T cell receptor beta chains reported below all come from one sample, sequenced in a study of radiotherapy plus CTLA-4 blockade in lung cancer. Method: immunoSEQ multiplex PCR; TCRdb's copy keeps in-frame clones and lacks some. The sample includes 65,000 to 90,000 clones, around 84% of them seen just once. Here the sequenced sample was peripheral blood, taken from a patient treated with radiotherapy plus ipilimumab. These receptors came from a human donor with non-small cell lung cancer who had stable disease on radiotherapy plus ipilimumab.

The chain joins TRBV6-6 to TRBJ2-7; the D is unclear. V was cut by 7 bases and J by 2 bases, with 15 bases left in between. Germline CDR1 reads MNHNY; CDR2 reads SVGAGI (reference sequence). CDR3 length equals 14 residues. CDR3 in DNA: TGTGCCAGCATCCCTCGGTCAGGACCCTACGAGCAGTACTTC. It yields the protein CASIPRSGPYEQYF.

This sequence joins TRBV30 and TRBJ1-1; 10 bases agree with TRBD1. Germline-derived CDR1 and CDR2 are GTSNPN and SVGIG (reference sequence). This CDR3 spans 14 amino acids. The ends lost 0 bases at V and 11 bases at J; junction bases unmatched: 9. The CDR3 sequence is CAWSVRGTGDYAFF. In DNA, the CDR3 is TGTGCCTGGAGTGTACGGGGGACAGGGGATTATGCTTTCTTT.

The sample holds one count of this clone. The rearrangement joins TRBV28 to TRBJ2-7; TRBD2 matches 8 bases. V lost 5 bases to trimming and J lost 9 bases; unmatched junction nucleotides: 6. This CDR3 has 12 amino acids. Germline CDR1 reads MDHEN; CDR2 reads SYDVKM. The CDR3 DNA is TGTGCCAGCAGTCCTCCGGGGGGGTGGCAGTACTTC. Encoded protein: CASSPPGGWQYF.

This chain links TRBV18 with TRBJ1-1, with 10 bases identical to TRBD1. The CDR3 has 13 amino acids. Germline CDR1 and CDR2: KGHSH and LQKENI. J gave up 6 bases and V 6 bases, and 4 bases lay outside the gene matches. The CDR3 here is CASSSGTGAEAFF. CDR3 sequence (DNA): TGTGCCAGCTCCTCCGGGACAGGGGCTGAAGCTTTCTTT.

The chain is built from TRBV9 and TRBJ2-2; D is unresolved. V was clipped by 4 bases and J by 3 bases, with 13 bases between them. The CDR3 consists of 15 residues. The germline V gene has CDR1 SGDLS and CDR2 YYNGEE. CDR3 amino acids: CASSSYLGDTGELFF. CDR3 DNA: TGTGCCAGCAGCTCTTATCTTGGGGACACCGGGGAGCTGTTTTTT.

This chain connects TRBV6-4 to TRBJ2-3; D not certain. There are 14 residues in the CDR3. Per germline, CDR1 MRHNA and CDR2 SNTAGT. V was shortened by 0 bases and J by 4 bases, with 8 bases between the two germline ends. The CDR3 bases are TGTGCCAGCAGTGACTCTAAAGATTCAGATACGCAGTATTTT. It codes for CASSDSKDSDTQYF.

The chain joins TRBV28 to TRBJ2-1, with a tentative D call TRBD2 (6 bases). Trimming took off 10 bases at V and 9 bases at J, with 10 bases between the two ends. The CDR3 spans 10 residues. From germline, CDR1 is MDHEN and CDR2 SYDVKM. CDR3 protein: CATLGGEQFF. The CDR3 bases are TGTGCCACCTTGGGGGGTGAGCAGTTCTTC.

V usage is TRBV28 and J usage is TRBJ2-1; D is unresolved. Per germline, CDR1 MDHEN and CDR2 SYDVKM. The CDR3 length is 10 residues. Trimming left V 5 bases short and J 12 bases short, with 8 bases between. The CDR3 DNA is TGTGCCAGCAGTGGCCGCGGGCAGTTCTTC. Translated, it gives CASSGRGQFF.

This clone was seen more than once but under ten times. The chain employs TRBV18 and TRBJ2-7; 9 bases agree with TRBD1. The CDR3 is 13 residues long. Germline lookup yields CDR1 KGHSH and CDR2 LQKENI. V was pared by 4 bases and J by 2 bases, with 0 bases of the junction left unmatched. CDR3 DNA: TGTGCCAGCTCACGGGACAGGGCCTACGAGCAGTACTTC. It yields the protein CASSRDRAYEQYF.

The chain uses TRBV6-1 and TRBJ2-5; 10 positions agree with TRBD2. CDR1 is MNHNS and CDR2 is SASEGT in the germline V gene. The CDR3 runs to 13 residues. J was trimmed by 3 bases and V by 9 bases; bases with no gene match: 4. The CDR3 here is CASQLAGKETQYF. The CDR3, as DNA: TGTGCCAGTCAACTAGCGGGGAAAGAGACCCAGTACTTC.

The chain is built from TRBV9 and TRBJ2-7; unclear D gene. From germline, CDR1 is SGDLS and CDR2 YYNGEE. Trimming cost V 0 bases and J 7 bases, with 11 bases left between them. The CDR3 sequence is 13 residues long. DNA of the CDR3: TGTGCCAGCAGCGTAGATTCCTCTCGAGAGCAGTACTTC. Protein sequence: CASSVDSSREQYF.

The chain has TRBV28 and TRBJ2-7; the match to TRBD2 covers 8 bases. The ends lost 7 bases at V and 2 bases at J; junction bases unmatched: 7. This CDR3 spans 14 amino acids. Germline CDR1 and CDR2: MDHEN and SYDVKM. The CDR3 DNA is TGTGCCAGCAAACGAAGCGGGAGACCCTACGAGCAGTACTTC. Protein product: CASKRSGRPYEQYF.

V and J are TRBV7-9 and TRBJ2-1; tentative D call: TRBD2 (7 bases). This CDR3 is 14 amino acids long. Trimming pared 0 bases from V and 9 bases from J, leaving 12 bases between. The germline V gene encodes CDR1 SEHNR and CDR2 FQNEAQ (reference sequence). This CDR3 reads CASSLALGGAEQFF. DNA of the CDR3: TGTGCCAGCAGCTTAGCGCTAGGGGGGGCTGAGCAGTTCTTC.

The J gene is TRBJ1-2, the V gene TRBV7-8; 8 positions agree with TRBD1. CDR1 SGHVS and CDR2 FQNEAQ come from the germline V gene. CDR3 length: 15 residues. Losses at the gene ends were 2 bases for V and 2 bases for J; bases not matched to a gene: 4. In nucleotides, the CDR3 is TGTGCCAGCAGCTTATACGGACAGGGAAACTATGGCTACACCTTC. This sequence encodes CASSLYGQGNYGYTF.

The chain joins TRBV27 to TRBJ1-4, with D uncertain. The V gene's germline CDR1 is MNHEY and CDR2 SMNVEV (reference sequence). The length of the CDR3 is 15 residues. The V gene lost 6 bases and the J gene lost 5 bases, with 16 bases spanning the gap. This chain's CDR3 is CASSPTPDKNEKLFF. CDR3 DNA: TGTGCCAGCAGCCCAACGCCGGATAAGAATGAAAAACTGTTTTTT. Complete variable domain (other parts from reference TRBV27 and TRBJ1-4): EAQVTQNPRYLITVTGKKLTVTCSQNMNHEYMSWYRQDPGLGLRQIYYSMNVEVTDKGDVPEGYKVSRKEKRNFPLILESPSPNQTSLYFCASSPTPDKNEKLFFGSGTQLSVL.

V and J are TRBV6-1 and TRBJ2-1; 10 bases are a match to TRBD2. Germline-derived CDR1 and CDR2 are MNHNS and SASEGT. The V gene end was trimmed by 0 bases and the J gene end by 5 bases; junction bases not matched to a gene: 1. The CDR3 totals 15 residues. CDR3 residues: CASSEALAGDNEQFF. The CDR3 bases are TGTGCCAGCAGTGAAGCGCTAGCGGGGGACAATGAGCAGTTCTTC.

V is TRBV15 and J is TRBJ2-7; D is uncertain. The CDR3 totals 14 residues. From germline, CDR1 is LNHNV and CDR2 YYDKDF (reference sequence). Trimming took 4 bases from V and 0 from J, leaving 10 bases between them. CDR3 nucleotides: TGTGCCACCAGCAAGGACGTGAGCTCCTACGAGCAGTACTTC. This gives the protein CATSKDVSSYEQYF.

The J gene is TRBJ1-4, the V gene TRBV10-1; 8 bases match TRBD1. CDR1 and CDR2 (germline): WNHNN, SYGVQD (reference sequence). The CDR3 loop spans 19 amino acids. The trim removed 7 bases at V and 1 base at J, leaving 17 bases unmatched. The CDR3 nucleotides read TGCGCCAGCACCACCCCCGGGACAGGATCGGAAAAAACTAATGAAAAACTGTTTTTT. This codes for CASTTPGTGSEKTNEKLFF.

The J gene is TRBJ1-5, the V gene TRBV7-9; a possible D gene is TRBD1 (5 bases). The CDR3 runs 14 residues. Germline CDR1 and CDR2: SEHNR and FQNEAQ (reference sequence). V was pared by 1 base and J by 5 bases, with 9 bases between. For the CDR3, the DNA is TGTGCCAGCAGCTTAGGGGGAGGGGATCAGCCCCAGCATTTT. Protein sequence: CASSLGGGDQPQHF.

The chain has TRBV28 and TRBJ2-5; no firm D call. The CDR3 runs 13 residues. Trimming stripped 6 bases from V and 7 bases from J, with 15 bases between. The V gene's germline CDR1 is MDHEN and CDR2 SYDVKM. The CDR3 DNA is TGTGCCAGCAGGAGCGCCCCCGGGTGGACCCAGTACTTC. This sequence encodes CASRSAPGWTQYF.

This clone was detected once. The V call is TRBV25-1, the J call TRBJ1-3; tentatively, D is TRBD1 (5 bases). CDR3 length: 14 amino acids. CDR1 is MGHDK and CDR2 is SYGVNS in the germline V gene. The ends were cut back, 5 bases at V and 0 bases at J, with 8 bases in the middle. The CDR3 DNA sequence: TGTGCCAGCAGTTTCGGGGCCTCTGGAAACACCATATATTTT. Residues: CASSFGASGNTIYF.

CDR3 coding DNA: TGTGCCAGTAGTAGTTCAGCGGCCTACAATGAGCAGTTCTTC. It encodes CASSSSAAYNEQFF. The rearrangement links TRBV19 to TRBJ2-1, with D perhaps matching TRBD2 (5 bases). Trimming shortened V by 4 bases and J by 2 bases, and 9 bases separated the two germline ends. Germline-derived CDR1 and CDR2 are LNHDA and SQIVND (reference sequence). The CDR3 length is 14 residues.

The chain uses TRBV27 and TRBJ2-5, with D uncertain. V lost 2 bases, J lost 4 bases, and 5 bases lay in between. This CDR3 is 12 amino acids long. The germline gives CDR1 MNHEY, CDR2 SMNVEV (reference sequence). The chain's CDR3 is CASSLVGETQYF. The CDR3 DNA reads TGTGCCAGCAGTTTAGTCGGAGAGACCCAGTACTTC.